The clone carrying this T cell receptor (beta chain) was counted ten times or more. Its antigen is unidentified. This sample was included in a study of T cells in Graves' hyperthyroidism and ophthalmopathy. Across the whole study: Initial diagnosis, before any treatment, was when peripheral blood was collected.

General study results and limits: Ophthalmopathy was identified by the model a median roughly 6.5 months ahead of onset.

The study excluded patients with uncontrolled infection, other autoimmune disease, pregnancy or lactation. Amplification of TCR beta CDR3 regions was performed using RNA transcripts as template. HTBI primers were the set used in a first-round RT-PCR of the TCR CDR3. TCRdb called the multiplex PCR reads again in MiXCR, with one record for every CDR3 protein. This table has fewer than 350,000 distinct CDR3 sequences, roughly 15% appearing once. The sequence came from a woman aged 35 to 49 with Graves' hyperthyroidism. Specimen: blood.

CDR3 nucleotide sequence: TGTGCCAGCAGTTTAGAGGGGTCTAATGAAAAACTGTTTTTT. It codes for CASSLEGSNEKLFF. The rearrangement uses TRBV28 and TRBJ1-4; D is possibly TRBD1 (5 bases). CDR3 size: 14 residues. The ends were cut back, 2 bases at V and 3 bases at J, with 7 bases in the middle. Germline V gene data show CDR1 as MDHEN and CDR2 as SYDVKM.